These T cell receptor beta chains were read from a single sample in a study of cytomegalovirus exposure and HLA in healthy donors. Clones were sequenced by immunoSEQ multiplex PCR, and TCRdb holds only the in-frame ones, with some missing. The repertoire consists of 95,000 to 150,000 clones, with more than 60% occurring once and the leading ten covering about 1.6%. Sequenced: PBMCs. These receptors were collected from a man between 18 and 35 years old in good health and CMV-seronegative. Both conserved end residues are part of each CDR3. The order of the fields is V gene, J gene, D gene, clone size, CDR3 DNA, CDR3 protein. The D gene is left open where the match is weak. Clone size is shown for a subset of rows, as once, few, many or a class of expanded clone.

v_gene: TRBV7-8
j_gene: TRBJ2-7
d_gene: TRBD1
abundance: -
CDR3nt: TGTGCCAGCAGCCCGCGGACAGGGTCCTACGAGCAGTACTTC
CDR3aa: CASSPRTGSYEQYF

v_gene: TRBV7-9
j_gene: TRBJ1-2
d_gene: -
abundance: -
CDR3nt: TGTGCCAGCAGCCTCAGCCTGACTGGTGGCTACACCTTC
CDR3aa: CASSLSLTGGYTF

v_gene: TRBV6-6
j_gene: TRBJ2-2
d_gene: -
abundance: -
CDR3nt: TGTGCCAGCAGTTCTAGCACTCAGAACACCGGGGAGCTGTTTTTT
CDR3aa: CASSSSTQNTGELFF

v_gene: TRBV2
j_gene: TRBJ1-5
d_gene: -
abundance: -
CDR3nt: TGTGCCAGCAGTGGTCCGGTTCACTGGCATTTT
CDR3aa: CASSGPVHWHF

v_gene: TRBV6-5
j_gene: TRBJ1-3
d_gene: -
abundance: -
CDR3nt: TGTTCCAGCAGTTACGGCGGTAAATCTGGAAACACCATATATTTT
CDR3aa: CSSSYGGKSGNTIYF

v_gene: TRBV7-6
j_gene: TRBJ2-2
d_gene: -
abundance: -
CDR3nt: TGTGCCAGCAGCCCCAGGGTCGTCGGAACCGGGGAGCTGTTTTTT
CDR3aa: CASSPRVVGTGELFF

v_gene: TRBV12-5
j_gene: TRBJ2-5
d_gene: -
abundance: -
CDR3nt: TGTGCTAGTGGTCTAGAGGCCAGGGGGACCCAGTACTTC
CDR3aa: CASGLEARGTQYF

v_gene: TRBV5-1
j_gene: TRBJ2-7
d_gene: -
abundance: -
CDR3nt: TGCGCCAGCAGCGAGGACGAGGGTACCAACTACGAGCAGTACTTC
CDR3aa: CASSEDEGTNYEQYF

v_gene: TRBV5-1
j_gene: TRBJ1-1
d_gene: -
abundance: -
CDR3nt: TGCGCCAGCAGCTTGACCACAGGGTTCACTGAAGCTTTCTTT
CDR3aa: CASSLTTGFTEAFF

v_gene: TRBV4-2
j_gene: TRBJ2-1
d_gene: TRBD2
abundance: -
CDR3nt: TGTGCCAGCAGCCAGGGACTTAGCGGGGGGTCGGATGAGCAGTTCTTC
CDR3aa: CASSQGLSGGSDEQFF

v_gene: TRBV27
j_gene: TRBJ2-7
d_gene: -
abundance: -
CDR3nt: TGTGCCAGCAGACAGGGAACCTACGAGCAGTACTTC
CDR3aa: CASRQGTYEQYF

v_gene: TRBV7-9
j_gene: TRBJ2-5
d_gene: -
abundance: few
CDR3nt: TGTGCCAGCAGCTTAGGGGCGATGGGGCAGGAGACCCAGTACTTC
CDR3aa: CASSLGAMGQETQYF

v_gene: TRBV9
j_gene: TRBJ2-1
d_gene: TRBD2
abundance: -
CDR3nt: TGTGCCAGCAGCGTAGGCCCAGCCTTAGCGGGAGGTATAGGTGAGCAGTTCTTC
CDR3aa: CASSVGPALAGGIGEQFF

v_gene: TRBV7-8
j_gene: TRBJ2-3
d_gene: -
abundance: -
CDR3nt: TGTGCCAGCAGCTTAATCCAACTAGCCGGCACAGATACGCAGTATTTT
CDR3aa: CASSLIQLAGTDTQYF

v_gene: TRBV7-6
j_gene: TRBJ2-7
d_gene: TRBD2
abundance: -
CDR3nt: TGTGCCAGCAGCTTACTAGGACTAGCGGGATCGAACGAGCAGTACTTC
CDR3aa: CASSLLGLAGSNEQYF

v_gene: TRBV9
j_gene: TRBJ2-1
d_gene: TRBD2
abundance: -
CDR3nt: TGTGCCAGCAGCTTACGAGGCGGGAGCTTAAATGAGCAGTTCTTC
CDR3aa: CASSLRGGSLNEQFF

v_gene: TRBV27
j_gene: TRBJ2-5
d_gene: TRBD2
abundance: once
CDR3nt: TGTGCCACCCAACTAGCGGGGGGGCCACCAGAGACCCAGTACTTC
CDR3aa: CATQLAGGPPETQYF

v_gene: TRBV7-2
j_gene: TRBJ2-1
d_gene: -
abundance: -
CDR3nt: TGTGCCAGCAGCTTAGTGGTCCGTTCGGGGGTCCATGAGCAGTTCTTC
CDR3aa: CASSLVVRSGVHEQFF

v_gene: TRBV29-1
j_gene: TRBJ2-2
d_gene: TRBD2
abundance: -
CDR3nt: TGCAGCGTTGAGGCTAGCGGGGCGATCACCGGGGAGCTGTTTTTT
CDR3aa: CSVEASGAITGELFF

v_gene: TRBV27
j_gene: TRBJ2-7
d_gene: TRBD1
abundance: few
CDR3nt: TGTGCCAGCAGTGCACAGGGGCCATACGAGCAGTACTTC
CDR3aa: CASSAQGPYEQYF

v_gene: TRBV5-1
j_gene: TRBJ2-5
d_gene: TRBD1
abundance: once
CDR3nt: TGCGCCAGCAGCTTCGGGACAGGGCGTCGCCAAGAGACCCAGTACTTC
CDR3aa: CASSFGTGRRQETQYF

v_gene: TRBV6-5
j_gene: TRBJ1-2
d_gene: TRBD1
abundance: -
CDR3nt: TGTGCCAGCGCAAGAACAGGGGTCGGCTACACCTTC
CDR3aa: CASARTGVGYTF

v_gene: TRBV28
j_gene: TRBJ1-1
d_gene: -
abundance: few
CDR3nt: TGTGCCAGCAGTGCGGGGGTCACTGAAGCTTTCTTT
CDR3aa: CASSAGVTEAFF

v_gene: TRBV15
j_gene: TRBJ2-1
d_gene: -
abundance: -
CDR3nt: TGTGCCACCAGCAGAGGGGGACTGAGAGACAATGAGCAGTTCTTC
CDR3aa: CATSRGGLRDNEQFF